This T cell receptor (beta chain) was obtained from a study of liver allograft versus peripheral blood T cells. The overall study: Within transplanted livers, the T cell receptor repertoires were examined and compared against the repertoires present in the peripheral blood of liver transplant recipients.

TCRdb used MiXCR to reprocess the reads, holding one entry per CDR3 protein. This table holds approximately 9,000 distinct CDR3 sequences, 15% found once. The CDR3 runs 14 residues. V dropped 5 bases and J dropped 8; count of bases not matched to a gene: 6. This clonotype is deemed medium-sized. The chain links TRBV12-3 or TRBV12-4 to TRBJ2-1; 10 bases are a match to TRBD2. The TCR sequence derives from a human patient who had a liver transplant. Some T cells may have come from the graft donor. CDR3 DNA: TGTGCCAGCAGTCCCGGACTAGCGGTGGATGAGCAGTTCTTC. This gives the protein CASSPGLAVDEQFF.